This T cell receptor beta chain was sequenced during a study of T cell responses to AZD1222 COVID-19 vaccine. Whole-study results and caveats: Donors were largely white British and mainly female; clonal diversity was possibly underestimated. The study sampled repertoires only after the peak T cell response.

Second-dose intervals near 4 or 12 weeks were combined. Repertoires were generated with immunoSEQ multiplex PCR, while TCRdb's copy carries only in-frame clones and drops some. The sample records roughly 150,000 clones, less than 95% being singletons. CDR3 length: 14 residues. Germline V gene sequence: CDR1 MNHEY, CDR2 SVGAGI. After removal of 2 bases from V and 7 bases from J, the junction contained 7 bases not matched to a gene. To note about this clone: Its target is unknown.

Sample: peripheral blood, taken 28 days after the second AZD1222 dose. This receptor was identified in an adult who received the AZD1222 COVID-19 vaccine. The chain uses TRBV6-5 and TRBJ1-2; 7 nucleotides align to TRBD1. CDR3 nucleotides: TGTGCCAGCAGTTACCGTAAATCAGGGGGTGGCTACACCTTC. Translated: CASSYRKSGGGYTF.